Described below is a single T cell receptor (beta chain) sequence and its context. Only one count was recorded for this clone. The clone's antigen remains unknown. No much larger clone exists at a distance of one base, and base qualities are not known. A single peripheral blood draw of approximately 0.11 L on average was collected from each donor into heparinised tubes. Naive, central memory, regulatory and stem cell-like memory CD4+ T cells were sorted on a BD FACSAria II using a panel including CD45RO, CCR7, CD25, CD127, CD95 and CD27. Purity was above 95% for every sorted population. PBMCs were isolated right away by Lymphoprep density gradient centrifugation and were stained directly, without culture. To minimize batch effects, samples were stained and sorted in pairs, one healthy donor with one patient per experiment. This entry is derived from a study of beta chain features in type 1 diabetes (dated by TCRdb to about 2018). At the level of the whole study: Mean age, gender distribution, total cell number and subset yield were not different between patients and healthy donors. A total of roughly 110 million sorted cells were examined across all samples, and the number of cells per subset was strongly correlated with RNA yield. The study compared the TCRB repertoires of sorted circulating CD4+ T cell subsets in recently diagnosed type 1 diabetes patients with those in matched healthy donors. Whereas all 30 or so donors provided naive and central memory subsets, regulatory and stem cell-like memory subsets were isolated from just 8 patients and roughly 8 healthy donors. The investigation overall reported the following: Type 1 diabetes patients showed a moderate but significant shortening of TCRB CDR3 length in all four CD4+ subsets. Naive, central memory and regulatory TCRB repertoires appeared to be more similar among patients than among healthy donors. Patients with type 1 diabetes made fewer insertions and deleted more nucleotides at VDJ recombination sites, implying thymic rearrangement abnormalities. Only small numbers of individuals were included in the HLA sub-analyses, which left unresolved whether HLA type had any influence on TCRB rearrangement. Because cDNA was sequenced instead of genomic DNA, activated cells with high expression could be over-represented, although the groups did not differ in activation or CD3 levels. PCR may preferentially amplify shorter templates, but because patient and control samples were amplified and corrected together, any resulting skew would affect both groups equally.

The entire isolated RNA was reverse transcribed using the High Capacity cDNA Reverse Transcription Kit, and thus expressed TCRB transcripts were sequenced. Deep immunoSEQ sequencing was performed on naive, central memory and regulatory T cell samples, with an average of around 3.5 million total reads per sample. Sorted cells were lysed in RLT buffer and RNA was extracted with DNase-treated RNeasy Micro or Mini kits, depending on cell number. Each cell subset was processed separately to prevent cross-contamination, with patient and healthy donor samples processed together. The immunoSEQ multiplex PCR was used to amplify TCRB sequences from cDNA, yielding 87-bp fragments that span the CDR3 region. Amplicons were sequenced on the Illumina HiSeq platform. The study's own analysis went as follows. PCR bias was computationally corrected using synthetic template baselines, reads within Hamming distance 2 were collapsed, and singletons that could not be merged were discarded. Reads were aligned to IMGT to assign V, D and J genes, CDR3 length, and insertions or deletions at six rearrangement sites. Within each subset, clonotype counts were normalized to the number of sorted cells before true diversity and Gini coefficients were calculated with the tcR R package. The overlap coefficient, calculated on TCRB nucleotide sequences, was used to quantify repertoire sharing. The table was pulled from immuneACCESS by TCRdb, which kept in-frame rearrangements only. Such tables lose some clones; where checked, under half of the loss comes from unresolved V genes, and the rest has no known cause. The V and J calls and the clone size are those of that table, but D and trimming were determined from the DNA. The sample records 310,000 or so clones, 6.5% to 10% of which are singletons. The ten largest clones represent less than 0.5% of the sample.

As encoded in the germline V gene, CDR1 is SGHRS while CDR2 is YFSETQ. Counted from cysteine to phenylalanine, this CDR3 has 18 amino acids. Only the CDR3 part of the read is kept: 54 bases, read in frame from the first base. The junction shows trimming of 0 bases on V and 2 bases on J, plus 15 bases between the germline ends. The clonotype comes from a woman under 30 in good health. Sequenced material: central memory CD4+ T cells from blood. The chain is made from TRBV5-1 and TRBJ2-6; a confident D gene designation cannot be given. The CDR3 reads as follows: CASSLAEIVFAGANVLTF. The base sequence is TGCGCCAGCAGCTTGGCCGAAATCGTATTTGCTGGGGCCAACGTCCTGACTTTC. Joined to the reference TRBV5-1 and TRBJ2-6 proteins, this CDR3 gives the full variable domain: KAGVTQTPRYLIKTRGQQVTLSCSPISGHRSVSWYQQTPGQGLQFLFEYFSETQRNKGNFPGRFSGRQFSNSRSEMNVSTLELGDSALYLCASSLAEIVFAGANVLTFGAGSRLTVL.